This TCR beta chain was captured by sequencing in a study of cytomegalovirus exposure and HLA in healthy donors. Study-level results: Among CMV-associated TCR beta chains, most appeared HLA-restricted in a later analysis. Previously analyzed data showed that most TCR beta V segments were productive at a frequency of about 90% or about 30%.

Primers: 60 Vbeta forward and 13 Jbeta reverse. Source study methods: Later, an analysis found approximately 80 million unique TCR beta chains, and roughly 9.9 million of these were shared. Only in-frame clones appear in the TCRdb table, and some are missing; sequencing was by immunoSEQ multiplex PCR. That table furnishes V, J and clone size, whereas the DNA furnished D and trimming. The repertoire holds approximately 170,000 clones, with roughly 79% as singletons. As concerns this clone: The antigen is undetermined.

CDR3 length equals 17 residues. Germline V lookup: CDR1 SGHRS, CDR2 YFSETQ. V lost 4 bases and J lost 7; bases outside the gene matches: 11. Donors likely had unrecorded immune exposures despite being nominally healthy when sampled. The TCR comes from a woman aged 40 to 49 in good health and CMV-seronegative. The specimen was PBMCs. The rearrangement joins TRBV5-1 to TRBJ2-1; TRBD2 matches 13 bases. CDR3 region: CASSPRWGTSGINEQFF. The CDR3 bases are TGCGCCAGCAGCCCCCGGTGGGGGACTAGCGGGATAAATGAGCAGTTCTTC.